A single TCR beta chain is shown here with its context. Its specificity is unknown. Germline assignment: CDR1 SGHAT and CDR2 FQNNGV. This CDR3 contains 18 residues. The germline V and J ends were trimmed by 3 bases and 0 bases, with 19 bases remaining between them. The sample is drawn from a study of shared clonotypes between healthy human individuals. Study findings and constraints: Generation of non-shared clonotypes was less probable than generation of clonotypes shared by all four donors.

The assay was carried out at the deep level. Using immunoSEQ multiplex PCR, the repertoire was profiled, and TCRdb retains in-frame clones only, with some absent. The data show some 2 million clones, roughly 95% seen once. The chain links TRBV11-2 to TRBJ2-3; D might be TRBD1 or TRBD2, each matching 5 bases. This TCR was recovered from a man younger than 30 in good health. Sample: naive CD4+ T cells sorted from blood. As to subset: CD45RA+ positively selected. In nucleotides, the CDR3 is TGTGCCAGCAGCTTCGGGGCCACCGCGGCAGGTAGCACAGATACGCAGTATTTT. Encoded protein: CASSFGATAAGSTDTQYF.